The 5 T cell receptor beta chains below were found in one sample sequenced in a study of cytomegalovirus exposure and HLA in healthy donors. The PCR had 60 Vbeta and 13 Jbeta primers. Data came from immunoSEQ multiplex PCR; TCRdb stores just in-frame clones and leaves some out. This table holds around 37,000 clones, around 85% found once. Material for sequencing was PBMCs. The receptors were gathered from a man aged 50 to 60 in good health and CMV-seronegative.

The chain couples TRBV28 to TRBJ1-4; 9 nucleotides line up with TRBD1. Unmatched junction bases numbered 8, after V lost 1 base and J lost 8 bases. This CDR3 comprises 16 residues. Germline V lookup: CDR1 MDHEN, CDR2 SYDVKM. The CDR3 coding sequence is TGTGCCAGCAGTTTATTGGGGACAGGGTTAAAGGAAAAACTGTTTTTT. Residues: CASSLLGTGLKEKLFF.

The chain joins TRBV5-5 to TRBJ2-7; D not resolved. With 2 bases removed from V and 1 base from J, the gap between germline ends came to 10 bases. Germline CDR1 reads SGHKS; CDR2 reads YYEKEE (reference sequence). This CDR3 spans 14 amino acids. The CDR3 reads CASSFSVSSYEQYF. CDR3 in DNA: TGTGCCAGCAGCTTTTCAGTATCGTCCTACGAGCAGTACTTC.

This clone was seen just once. The chain joins TRBV6-6 to TRBJ2-3; 8 bases match TRBD1. Germline CDR1 reads MNHNY; CDR2 reads SVGAGI (reference sequence). The CDR3 contains 14 residues. J was trimmed by 4 bases and V by 8 bases; bases with no gene match: 8. In DNA, the CDR3 is TGTGCCAGCGGTTCGGGACAGGCAGCAGATACGCAGTATTTT. This encodes CASGSGQAADTQYF.

In this sample, this clone turned up a few times. The V call is TRBV12-5, the J call TRBJ1-2; D not resolved. Germline CDR1 and CDR2: LGHNT and FRNRAP. V gave up 0 bases and J gave up 10 bases, with 12 bases separating them. CDR3 size: 13 residues. CDR3 amino acids: CASGLVPGLVYTF. CDR3 DNA: TGTGCTAGTGGTTTGGTCCCGGGGTTAGTCTACACCTTC. Variable domain in full (rest from reference TRBV12-5 and TRBJ1-2): DARVTQTPRHKVTEMGQEVTMRCQPILGHNTVFWYRQTMMQGLELLAYFRNRAPLDDSGMPKDRFSAEMPDATLATLKIQPSEPRDSAVYFCASGLVPGLVYTFGSGTRLTVV.

The V gene is TRBV6-5, the J gene TRBJ2-2; 8 bases are a match to TRBD1. With 5 bases clipped from V and 5 bases from J, the junction kept 4 bases outside the gene matches. The CDR3 consists of 14 residues. In germline, CDR1 is MNHEY, CDR2 SVGAGI. The CDR3: CASSRQGITGELFF. The CDR3 nucleotides are TGTGCCAGCAGTCGACAGGGGATAACCGGGGAGCTGTTTTTT.